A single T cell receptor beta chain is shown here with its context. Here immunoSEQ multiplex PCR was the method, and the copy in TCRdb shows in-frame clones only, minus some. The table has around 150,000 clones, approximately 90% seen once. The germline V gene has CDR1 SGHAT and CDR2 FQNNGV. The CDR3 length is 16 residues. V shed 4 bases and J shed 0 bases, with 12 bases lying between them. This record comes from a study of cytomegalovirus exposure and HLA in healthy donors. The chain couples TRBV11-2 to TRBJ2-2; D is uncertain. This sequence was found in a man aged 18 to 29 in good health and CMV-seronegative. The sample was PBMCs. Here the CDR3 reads CASSSDGSANTGELFF. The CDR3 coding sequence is TGTGCCAGCAGCTCCGACGGGTCTGCGAACACCGGGGAGCTGTTTTTT.